At least ten counts were recorded for the clone carrying this T cell receptor beta chain. What it recognizes is unknown. The data were taken from a study of T cells after yellow fever vaccination. Points from the study as a whole: In FACS-sorted repertoires, abundant clonotypes from the bulk population could appear as contaminants. Weaker in magnitude, the secondary response showed a faster peak on day 5 versus 15.

The TCR cDNA carried a universal primer site and UMIs from 5'RACE template switching. TCRdb re-derived calls from the 5' RACE reads in MiXCR, one entry per CDR3 protein. The table lists 300,000 to 400,000 distinct CDR3 sequences, about 6% of them singletons, with 15% in the top ten. The CDR3 sequence is 14 residues long. The germline V and J ends were trimmed by 6 bases and 0 bases, with 11 bases remaining between them. Sequencing was performed on PBMCs, taken 5 days after the yellow fever booster vaccination. This chain links TRBV12-3 or TRBV12-4 with TRBJ1-1; D gene unclear. The sequence was collected from a man aged 30-40 years who received the YFV17D yellow fever vaccine. As DNA, the CDR3 is TGTGCCAGCAGCCGGAGGACGGTGAACACTGAAGCTTTCTTT. Protein sequence: CASSRRTVNTEAFF.